This TCR beta chain was captured in a study of regulatory and conventional T cells in breast cancer (dated by TCRdb to about 2015). CDR1 DFQATT and CDR2 SNEGSKA are derived from the germline V gene (reference sequence). From the cysteine through the phenylalanine, the CDR3 covers 12 amino acids. Here the CDR3 DNA is all that survives: 36 bases in frame from base 1. The junction shows trimming of 3 bases on V and 3 bases on J, plus 8 bases between the germline ends. The library was built by means of PCR. Sequencing instrument: 454 GS FLX Titanium. TCRdb redid the processing of the public reads, applying fastp at Q25 and MiXCR, and retained in-frame beta chains. All rows with the same CDR3 protein become a single entry with the most common DNA and genes. The table for this sample lists over a thousand distinct CDR3 sequences; less than 50% of them were counted only once. The ten largest clonotypes hold under 20% of the sample.

On this clonotype itself: This receptor's antigen is unknown. Base qualities were left out, and no much larger clone turns up one base away.

Rearrangement joined TRBV20-1 to TRBJ2-5; a tentative D match to TRBD2 spans 6 bases. This TCR was recovered from a female donor with breast cancer. The source material was regulatory T cells from blood. The DNA is TGCAGTGCTAGTGGAGGGAAAGAGACCCAGTACTTC. This translates into CSASGGKETQYF.